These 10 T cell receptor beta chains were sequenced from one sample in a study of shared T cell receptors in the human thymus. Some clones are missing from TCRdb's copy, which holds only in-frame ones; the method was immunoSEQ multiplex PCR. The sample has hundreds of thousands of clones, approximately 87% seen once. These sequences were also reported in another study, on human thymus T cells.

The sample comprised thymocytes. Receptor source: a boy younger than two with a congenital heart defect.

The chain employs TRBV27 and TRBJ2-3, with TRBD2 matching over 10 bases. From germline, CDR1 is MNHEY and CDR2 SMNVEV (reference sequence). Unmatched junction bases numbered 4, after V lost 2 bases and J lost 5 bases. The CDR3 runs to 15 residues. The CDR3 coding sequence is TGTGCCAGCAGTTTACTAGCGGGAGAGGGAGATACGCAGTATTTT. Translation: CASSLLAGEGDTQYF.

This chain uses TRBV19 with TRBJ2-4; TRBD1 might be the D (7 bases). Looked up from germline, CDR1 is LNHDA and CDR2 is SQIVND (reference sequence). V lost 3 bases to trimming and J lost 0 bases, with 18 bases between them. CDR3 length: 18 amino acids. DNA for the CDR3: TGTGCCAGTAGTATGGGGCAGGGGGGTAGATTAGCCAAAAACATTCAGTACTTC. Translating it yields CASSMGQGGRLAKNIQYF.

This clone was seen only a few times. The CDR3: CASSRQGASKETQYF. In DNA form, the CDR3 reads TGTGCCAGCAGTAGACAGGGGGCGTCTAAAGAGACCCAGTACTTC. The chain links TRBV6-1 to TRBJ2-5, with 10 bases matching TRBD1. V lost 5 bases and J lost 3; bases outside the gene matches: 6. The CDR3 sequence is 15 residues long. Germline V CDR1 and CDR2: MNHNS, SASEGT.

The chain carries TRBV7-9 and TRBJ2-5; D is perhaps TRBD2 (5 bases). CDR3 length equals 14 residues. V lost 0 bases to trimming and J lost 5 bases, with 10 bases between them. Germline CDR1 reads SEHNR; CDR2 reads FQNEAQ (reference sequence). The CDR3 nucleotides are TGTGCCAGCAGCTTAGCCCGCGGGTGGGAGACCCAGTACTTC. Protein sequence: CASSLARGWETQYF.

This CDR3 reads CASSPPGFETQYF. In DNA, the CDR3 is TGTGCCAGCAGCCCACCCGGGTTCGAGACCCAGTACTTC. The chain combines TRBV5-6 with TRBJ2-5, with D uncertain. V lost 4 bases to trimming and J lost 5 bases, with 12 bases between them. The CDR3 spans 13 residues. Germline-derived CDR1 and CDR2 are SGHDT and YYEEEE.

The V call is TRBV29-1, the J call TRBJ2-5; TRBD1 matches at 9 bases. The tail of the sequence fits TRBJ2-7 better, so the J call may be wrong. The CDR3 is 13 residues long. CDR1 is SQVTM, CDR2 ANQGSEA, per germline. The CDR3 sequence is CSVGTGESYEQYF. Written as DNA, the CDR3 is TGCAGCGTTGGGACAGGGGAGAGCTACGAGCAGTACTTC.

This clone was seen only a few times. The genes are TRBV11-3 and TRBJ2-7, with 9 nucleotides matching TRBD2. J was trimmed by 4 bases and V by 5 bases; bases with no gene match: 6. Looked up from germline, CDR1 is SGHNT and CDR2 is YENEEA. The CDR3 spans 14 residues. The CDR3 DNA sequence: TGTGCCAGCAGCCCAGGACTAGCGAGGTACGAGCAGTACTTC. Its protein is CASSPGLARYEQYF. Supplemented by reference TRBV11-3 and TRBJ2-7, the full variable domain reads EAGVVQSPRYKIIEKKQPVAFWCNPISGHNTLYWYLQNLGQGPELLIRYENEEAVDDSQLPKDRFSAERLKGVDSTLKIQPAELGDSAVYLCASSPGLARYEQYFGPGTRLTVT.

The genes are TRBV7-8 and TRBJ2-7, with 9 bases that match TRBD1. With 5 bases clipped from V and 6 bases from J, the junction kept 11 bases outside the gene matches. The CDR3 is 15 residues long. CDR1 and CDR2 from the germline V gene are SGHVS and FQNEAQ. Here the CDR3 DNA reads TGTGCCAGCAGCCCCCTCCCCGGGACAGGGTCCGAGCAGTACTTC. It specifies CASSPLPGTGSEQYF. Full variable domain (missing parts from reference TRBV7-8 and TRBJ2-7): GAGVSQSPRYKVAKRGQDVALRCDPISGHVSLFWYQQALGQGPEFLTYFQNEAQLDKSGLPSDRFFAERPEGSVSTLKIQRTQQEDSAVYLCASSPLPGTGSEQYFGPGTRLTVT.

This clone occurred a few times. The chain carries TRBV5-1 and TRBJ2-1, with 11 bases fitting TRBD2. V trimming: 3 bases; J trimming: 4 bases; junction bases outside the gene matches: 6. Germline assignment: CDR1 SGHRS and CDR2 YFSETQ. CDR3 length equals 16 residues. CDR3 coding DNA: TGCGCCAGCAGCTGCCACGGGACTAGCGGATACAATGAGCAGTTCTTC. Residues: CASSCHGTSGYNEQFF.

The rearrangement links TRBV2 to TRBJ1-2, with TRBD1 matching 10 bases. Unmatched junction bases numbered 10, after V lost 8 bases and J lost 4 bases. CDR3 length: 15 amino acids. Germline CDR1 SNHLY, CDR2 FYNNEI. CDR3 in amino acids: CASADRGRGGYGYTF. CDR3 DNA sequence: TGTGCCAGCGCGGACAGGGGGAGGGGGGGCTATGGCTACACCTTC. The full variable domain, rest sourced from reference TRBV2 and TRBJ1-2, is EPEVTQTPSHQVTQMGQEVILRCVPISNHLYFYWYRQILGQKVEFLVSFYNNEISEKSEIFDDQFSVERPDGSNFTLKIRSTKLEDSAMYFCASADRGRGGYGYTFGSGTRLTVV.